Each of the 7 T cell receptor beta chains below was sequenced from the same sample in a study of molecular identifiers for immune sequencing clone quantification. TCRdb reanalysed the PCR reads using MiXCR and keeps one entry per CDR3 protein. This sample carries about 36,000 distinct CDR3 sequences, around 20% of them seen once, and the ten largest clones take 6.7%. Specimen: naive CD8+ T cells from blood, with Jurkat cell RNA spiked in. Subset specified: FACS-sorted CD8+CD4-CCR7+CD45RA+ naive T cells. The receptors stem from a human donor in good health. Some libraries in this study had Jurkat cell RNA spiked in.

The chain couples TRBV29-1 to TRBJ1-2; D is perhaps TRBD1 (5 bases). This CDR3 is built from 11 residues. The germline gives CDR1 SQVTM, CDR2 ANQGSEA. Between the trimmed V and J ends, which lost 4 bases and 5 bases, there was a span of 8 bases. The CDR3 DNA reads TGCAGCGTTGCGGGGGGATATGGCTACACCTTC. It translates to CSVAGGYGYTF.

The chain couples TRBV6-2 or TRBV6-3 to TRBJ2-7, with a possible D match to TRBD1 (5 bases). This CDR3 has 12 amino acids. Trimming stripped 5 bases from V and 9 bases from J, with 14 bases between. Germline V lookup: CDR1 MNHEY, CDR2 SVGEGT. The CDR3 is CASSGDRPGQYF. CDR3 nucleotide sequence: TGTGCCAGCAGTGGCGACAGACCCGGGCAGTACTTC.

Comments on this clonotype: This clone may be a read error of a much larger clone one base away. In DNA, the CDR3 is TGTACCAGCAGCGTAGCTGGGGGGGCGTCCTACGAGCAGTACTTC. Its protein product is CTSSVAGGASYEQYF. The chain combines TRBV9 with TRBJ2-7, with TRBD2 as a possible D gene (7 bases). CDR1 and CDR2 (germline): SGDLS, YYNGEE. The CDR3 is made up of 15 amino acids.

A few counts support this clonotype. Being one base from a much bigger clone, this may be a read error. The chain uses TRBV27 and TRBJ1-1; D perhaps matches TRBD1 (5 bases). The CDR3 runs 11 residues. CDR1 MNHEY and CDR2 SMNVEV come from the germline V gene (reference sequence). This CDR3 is CVSRRGTEAFF. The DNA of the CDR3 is TGTGTCAGCAGACGGGGGACTGAAGCTTTCTTT.

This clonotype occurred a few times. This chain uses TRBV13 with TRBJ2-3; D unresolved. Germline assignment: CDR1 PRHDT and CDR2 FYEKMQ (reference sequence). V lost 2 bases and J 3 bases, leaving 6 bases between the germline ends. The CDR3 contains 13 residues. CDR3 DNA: TGTGCCAGCAGCTTATGGAAAACAGATACGCAGTATTTT. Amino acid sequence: CASSLWKTDTQYF.

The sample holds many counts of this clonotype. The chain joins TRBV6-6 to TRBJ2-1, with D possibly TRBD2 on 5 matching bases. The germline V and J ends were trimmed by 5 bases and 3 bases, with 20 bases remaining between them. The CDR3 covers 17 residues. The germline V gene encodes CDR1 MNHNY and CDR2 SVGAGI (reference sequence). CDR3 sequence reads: CASSALPRTGYYNEQFF. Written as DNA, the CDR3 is TGTGCCAGCAGTGCCCTTCCTCGCACGGGGTACTACAATGAGCAGTTCTTC.

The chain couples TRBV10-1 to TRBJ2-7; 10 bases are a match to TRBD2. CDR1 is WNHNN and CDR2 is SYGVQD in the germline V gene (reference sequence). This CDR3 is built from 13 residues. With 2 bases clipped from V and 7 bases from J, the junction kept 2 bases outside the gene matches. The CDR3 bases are TGCGCCAGCAGTGAGAGCGGGAGGGGGGAGCAGTACTTC. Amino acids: CASSESGRGEQYF.